The present entry profiles one T cell receptor beta chain with its context. The data were obtained in a study of control samples from healthy donors and cancer patients. The protocol was immunoSEQ multiplex PCR, while the TCRdb copy is restricted to in-frame clones and leaves out a portion. This table holds about 110,000 clones, about 89% found once. Trimming shortened V by 1 base and J by 5 bases, and 6 bases separated the two germline ends. The CDR3 is made up of 12 amino acids. The V gene's germline CDR1 is SGHNT and CDR2 YENEEA. Sequenced material: blood. The clonotype was recovered from a woman in her forties or fifties in good health. This chain connects TRBV11-3 to TRBJ2-7; D remains unclear. The DNA of the CDR3 is TGTGCCAGCAGCTTAGTTGGGGACGAGCAGTACTTC. It specifies CASSLVGDEQYF.